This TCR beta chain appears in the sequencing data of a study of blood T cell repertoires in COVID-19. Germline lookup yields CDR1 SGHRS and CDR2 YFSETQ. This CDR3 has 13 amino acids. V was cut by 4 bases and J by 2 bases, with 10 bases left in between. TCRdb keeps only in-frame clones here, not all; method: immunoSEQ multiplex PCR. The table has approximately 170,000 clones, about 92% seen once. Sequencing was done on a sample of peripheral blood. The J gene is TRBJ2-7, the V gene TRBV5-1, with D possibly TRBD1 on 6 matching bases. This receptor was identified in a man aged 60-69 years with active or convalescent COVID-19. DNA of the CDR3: TGCGCCAGCAGCGGAACAGGGACCTACGAGCAGTACTTC. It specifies CASSGTGTYEQYF. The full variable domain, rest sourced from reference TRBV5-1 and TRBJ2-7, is KAGVTQTPRYLIKTRGQQVTLSCSPISGHRSVSWYQQTPGQGLQFLFEYFSETQRNKGNFPGRFSGRQFSNSRSEMNVSTLELGDSALYLCASSGTGTYEQYFGPGTRLTVT.